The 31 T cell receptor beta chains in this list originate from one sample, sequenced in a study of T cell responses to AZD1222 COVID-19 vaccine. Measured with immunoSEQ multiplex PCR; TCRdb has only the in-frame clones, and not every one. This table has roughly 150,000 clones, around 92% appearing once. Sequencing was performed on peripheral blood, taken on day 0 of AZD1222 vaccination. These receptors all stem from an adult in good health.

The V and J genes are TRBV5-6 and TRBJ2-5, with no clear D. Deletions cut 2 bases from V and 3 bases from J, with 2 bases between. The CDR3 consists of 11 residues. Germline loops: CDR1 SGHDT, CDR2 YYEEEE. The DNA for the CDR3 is TGTGCCAGCAGCTTTGAAGAGACCCAGTACTTC. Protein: CASSFEETQYF.

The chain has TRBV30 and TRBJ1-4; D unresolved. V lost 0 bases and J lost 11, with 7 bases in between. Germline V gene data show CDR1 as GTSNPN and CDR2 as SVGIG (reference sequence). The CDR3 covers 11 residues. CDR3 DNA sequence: TGTGCCTGGAGTGTAGAAGAGAAACTGTTTTTT. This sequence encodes CAWSVEEKLFF.

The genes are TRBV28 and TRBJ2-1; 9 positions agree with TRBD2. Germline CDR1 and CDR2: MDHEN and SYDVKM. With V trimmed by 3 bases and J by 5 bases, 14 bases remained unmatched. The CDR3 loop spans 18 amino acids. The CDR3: CASSFMGVGLAGNNEQFF. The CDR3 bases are TGTGCCAGCAGTTTCATGGGGGTTGGGCTAGCGGGAAACAATGAGCAGTTCTTC.

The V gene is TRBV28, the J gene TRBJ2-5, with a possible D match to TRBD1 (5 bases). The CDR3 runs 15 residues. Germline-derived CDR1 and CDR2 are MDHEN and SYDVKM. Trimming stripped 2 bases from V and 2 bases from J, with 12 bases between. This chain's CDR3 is CASSLGSGSQETQYF. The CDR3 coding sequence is TGTGCCAGCAGTTTAGGTTCAGGGTCACAAGAGACCCAGTACTTC. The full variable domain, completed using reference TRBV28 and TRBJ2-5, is DVKVTQSSRYLVKRTGEKVFLECVQDMDHENMFWYRQDPGLGLRLIYFSYDVKMKEKGDIPEGYSVSREKKERFSLILESASTNQTSMYLCASSLGSGSQETQYFGPGTRLLVL.

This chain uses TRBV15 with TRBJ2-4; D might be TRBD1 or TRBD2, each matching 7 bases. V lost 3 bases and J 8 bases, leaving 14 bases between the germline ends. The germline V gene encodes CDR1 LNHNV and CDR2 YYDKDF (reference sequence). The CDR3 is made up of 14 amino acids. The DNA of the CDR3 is TGTGCCACCAGCAGTCAGACAGGGAGGGACATTCAGTACTTC. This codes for CATSSQTGRDIQYF.

The CDR3 region is CASKTGELFF. CDR3 coding DNA: TGTGCCAGCAAGACCGGGGAGCTGTTTTTT. The V gene is TRBV7-9, the J gene TRBJ2-2; D ambiguous. Looked up from germline, CDR1 is SEHNR and CDR2 is FQNEAQ (reference sequence). V lost 7 bases and J lost 5, with 2 bases in between. CDR3 length equals 10 residues.

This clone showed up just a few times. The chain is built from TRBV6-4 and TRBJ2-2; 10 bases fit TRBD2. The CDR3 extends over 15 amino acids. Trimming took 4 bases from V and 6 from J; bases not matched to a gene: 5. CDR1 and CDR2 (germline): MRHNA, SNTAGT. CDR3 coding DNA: TGTGCCAGCAGTGGGACTAGCGGTACCCCCGGGGAGCTGTTTTTT. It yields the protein CASSGTSGTPGELFF.

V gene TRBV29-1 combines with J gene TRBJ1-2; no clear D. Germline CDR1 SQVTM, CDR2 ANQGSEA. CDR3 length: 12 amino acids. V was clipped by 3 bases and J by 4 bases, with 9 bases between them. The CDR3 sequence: CSVDLPPYGYTF. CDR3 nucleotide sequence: TGCAGCGTTGACCTTCCCCCCTATGGCTACACCTTC.

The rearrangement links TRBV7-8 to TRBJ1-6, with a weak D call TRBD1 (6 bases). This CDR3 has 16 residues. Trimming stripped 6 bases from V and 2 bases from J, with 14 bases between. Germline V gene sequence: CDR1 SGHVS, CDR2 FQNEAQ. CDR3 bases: TGTGCCAGCAGGCCCGGGCCAGGGGCCTATAATTCACCCCTCCACTTT. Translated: CASRPGPGAYNSPLHF.

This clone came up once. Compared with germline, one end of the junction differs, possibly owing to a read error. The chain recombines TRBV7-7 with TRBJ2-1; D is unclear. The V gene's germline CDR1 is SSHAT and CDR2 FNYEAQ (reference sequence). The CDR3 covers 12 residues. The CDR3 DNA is TGTGCTAGCAGCCCGGACGACAATGAGCAGTTCTTC. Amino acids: CASSPDDNEQFF.

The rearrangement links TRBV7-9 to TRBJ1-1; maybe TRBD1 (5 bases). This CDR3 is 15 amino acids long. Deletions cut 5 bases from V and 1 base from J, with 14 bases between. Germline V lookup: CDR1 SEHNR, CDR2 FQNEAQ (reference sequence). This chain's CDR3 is CASSPLTATNTEAFF. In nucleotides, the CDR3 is TGTGCCAGCAGCCCCCTGACAGCCACGAACACTGAAGCTTTCTTT.

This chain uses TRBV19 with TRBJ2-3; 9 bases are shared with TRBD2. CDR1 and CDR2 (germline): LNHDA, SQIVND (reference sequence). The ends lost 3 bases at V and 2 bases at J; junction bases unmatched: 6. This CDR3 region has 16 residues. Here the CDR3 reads CASSMTSGQTTDTQYF. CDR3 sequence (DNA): TGTGCCAGTAGTATGACTAGCGGCCAGACCACAGATACGCAGTATTTT.

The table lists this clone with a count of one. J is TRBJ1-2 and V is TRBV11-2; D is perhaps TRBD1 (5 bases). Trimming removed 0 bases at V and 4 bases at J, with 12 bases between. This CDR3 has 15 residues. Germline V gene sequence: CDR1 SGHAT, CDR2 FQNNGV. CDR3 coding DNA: TGTGCCAGCAGCTTAGATGTACAGGTGGTCTATGGCTACACCTTC. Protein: CASSLDVQVVYGYTF. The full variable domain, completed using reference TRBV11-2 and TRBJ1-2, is EAGVAQSPRYKIIEKRQSVAFWCNPISGHATLYWYQQILGQGPKLLIQFQNNGVVDDSQLPKDRFSAERLKGVDSTLKIQPAKLEDSAVYLCASSLDVQVVYGYTFGSGTRLTVV.

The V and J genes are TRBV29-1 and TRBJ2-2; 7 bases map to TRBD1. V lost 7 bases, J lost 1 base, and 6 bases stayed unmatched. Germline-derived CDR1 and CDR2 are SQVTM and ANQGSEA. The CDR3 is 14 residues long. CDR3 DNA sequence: TGCAGCGCCTCGACAGGGAAGAACACCGGGGAGCTGTTTTTT. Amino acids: CSASTGKNTGELFF.

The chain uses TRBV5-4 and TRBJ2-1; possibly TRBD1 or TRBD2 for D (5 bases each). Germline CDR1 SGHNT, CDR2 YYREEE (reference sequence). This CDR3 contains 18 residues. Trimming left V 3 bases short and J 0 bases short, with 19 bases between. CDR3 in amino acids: CASSSPGSRHSSYNEQFF. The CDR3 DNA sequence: TGTGCCAGCAGCTCCCCAGGGAGCCGTCATAGCTCCTACAATGAGCAGTTCTTC.

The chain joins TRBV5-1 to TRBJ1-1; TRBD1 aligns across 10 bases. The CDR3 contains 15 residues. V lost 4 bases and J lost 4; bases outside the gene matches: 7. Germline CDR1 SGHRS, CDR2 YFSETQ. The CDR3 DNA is TGCGCCAGCAGCGCGGGACAGGGGTACGGCACTGAAGCTTTCTTT. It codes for CASSAGQGYGTEAFF.

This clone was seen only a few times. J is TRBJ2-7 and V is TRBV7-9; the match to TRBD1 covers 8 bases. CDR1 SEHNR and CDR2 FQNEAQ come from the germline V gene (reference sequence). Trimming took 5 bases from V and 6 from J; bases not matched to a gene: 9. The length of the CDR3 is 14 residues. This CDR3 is CASSPRDRPLEQYF. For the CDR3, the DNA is TGTGCCAGCAGCCCTAGGGACAGGCCCCTCGAGCAGTACTTC.

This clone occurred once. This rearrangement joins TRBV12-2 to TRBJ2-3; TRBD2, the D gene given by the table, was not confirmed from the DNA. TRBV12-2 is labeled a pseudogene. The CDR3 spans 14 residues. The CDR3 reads CASHRRGGADTQYF. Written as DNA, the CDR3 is TGTGCAAGTCACCGGAGAGGCGGAGCAGATACGCAGTATTTT.

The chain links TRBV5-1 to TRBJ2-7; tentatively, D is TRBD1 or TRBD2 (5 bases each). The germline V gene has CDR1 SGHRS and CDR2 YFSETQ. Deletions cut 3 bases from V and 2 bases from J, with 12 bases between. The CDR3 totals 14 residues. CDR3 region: CASSSGTATYEQYF. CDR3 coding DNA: TGCGCCAGCAGCTCCGGGACGGCCACCTACGAGCAGTACTTC.

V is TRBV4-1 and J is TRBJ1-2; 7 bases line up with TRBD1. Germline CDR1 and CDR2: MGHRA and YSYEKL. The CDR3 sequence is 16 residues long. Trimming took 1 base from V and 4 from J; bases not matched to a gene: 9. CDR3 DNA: TGCGCCAGCAGCCAAGGGCCGGGACAGACCCCCTATGGCTACACCTTC. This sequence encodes CASSQGPGQTPYGYTF.

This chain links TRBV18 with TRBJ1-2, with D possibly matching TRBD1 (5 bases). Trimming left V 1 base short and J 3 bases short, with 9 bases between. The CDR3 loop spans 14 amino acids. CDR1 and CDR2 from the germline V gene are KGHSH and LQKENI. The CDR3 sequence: CASSPRNRYYGYTF. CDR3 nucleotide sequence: TGTGCCAGCTCACCACGGAACAGGTACTATGGCTACACCTTC. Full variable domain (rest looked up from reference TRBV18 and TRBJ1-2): NAGVMQNPRHLVRRRGQEARLRCSPMKGHSHVYWYRQLPEEGLKFMVYLQKENIIDESGMPKERFSAEFPKEGPSILRIQQVVRGDSAAYFCASSPRNRYYGYTFGSGTRLTVV.

The CDR3 DNA follows: TGCAGCGTTCGGGACAGAATTCGTGGAGCTTTCTTT. It is translated as CSVRDRIRGAFF. This rearrangement joins TRBV29-1 to TRBJ1-1; 7 positions agree with TRBD1. Trimming cost V 5 bases and J 10 bases; bases outside gene matches: 10. The CDR3 is 12 amino acids. CDR1 SQVTM and CDR2 ANQGSEA come from the germline V gene.

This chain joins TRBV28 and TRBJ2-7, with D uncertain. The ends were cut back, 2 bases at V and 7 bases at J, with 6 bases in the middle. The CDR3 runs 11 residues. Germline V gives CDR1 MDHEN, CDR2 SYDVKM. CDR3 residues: CASSLRAEQYF. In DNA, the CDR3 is TGTGCCAGCAGTTTAAGAGCGGAGCAGTACTTC.

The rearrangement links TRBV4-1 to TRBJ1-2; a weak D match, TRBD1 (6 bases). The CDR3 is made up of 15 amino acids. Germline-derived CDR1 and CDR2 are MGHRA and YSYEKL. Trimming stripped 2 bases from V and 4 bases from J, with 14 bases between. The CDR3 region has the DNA TGCGCCAGCAGCCAATATCAGGGGTTAATCTATGGCTACACCTTC. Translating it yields CASSQYQGLIYGYTF.

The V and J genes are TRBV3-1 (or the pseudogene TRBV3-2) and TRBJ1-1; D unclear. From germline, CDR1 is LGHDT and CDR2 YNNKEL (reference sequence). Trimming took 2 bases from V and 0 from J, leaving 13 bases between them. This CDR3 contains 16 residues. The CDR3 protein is CASSQHRQTMNTEAFF. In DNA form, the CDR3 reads TGTGCCAGCAGCCAACATAGGCAGACCATGAACACTGAAGCTTTCTTT.

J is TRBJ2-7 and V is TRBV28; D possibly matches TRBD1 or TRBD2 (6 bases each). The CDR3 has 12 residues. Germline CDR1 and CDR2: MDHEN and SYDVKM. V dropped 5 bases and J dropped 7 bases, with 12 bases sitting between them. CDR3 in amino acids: CASSIRGREQYF. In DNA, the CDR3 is TGTGCCAGCAGTATACGGGGGCGGGAGCAGTACTTC. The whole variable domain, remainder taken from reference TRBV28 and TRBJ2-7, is DVKVTQSSRYLVKRTGEKVFLECVQDMDHENMFWYRQDPGLGLRLIYFSYDVKMKEKGDIPEGYSVSREKKERFSLILESASTNQTSMYLCASSIRGREQYFGPGTRLTVT.

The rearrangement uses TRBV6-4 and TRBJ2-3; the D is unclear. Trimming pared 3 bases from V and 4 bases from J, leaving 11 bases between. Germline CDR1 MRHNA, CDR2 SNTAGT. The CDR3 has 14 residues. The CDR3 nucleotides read TGTGCCAGCAGTGAAGTAGGTGGGGCAGATACGCAGTATTTT. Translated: CASSEVGGADTQYF.

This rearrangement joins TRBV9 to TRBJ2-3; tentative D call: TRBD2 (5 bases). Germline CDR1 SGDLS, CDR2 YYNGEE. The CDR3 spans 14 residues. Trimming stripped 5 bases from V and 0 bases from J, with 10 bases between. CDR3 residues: CASSTDLSTDTQYF. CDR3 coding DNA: TGTGCCAGCAGTACGGACTTAAGCACAGATACGCAGTATTTT.

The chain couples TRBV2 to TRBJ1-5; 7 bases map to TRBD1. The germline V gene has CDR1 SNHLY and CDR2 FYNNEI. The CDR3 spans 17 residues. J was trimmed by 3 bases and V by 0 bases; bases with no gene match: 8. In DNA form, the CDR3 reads TGTGCCAGCAGTGAAGCGGGGACAGTAGGGGACAATCAGCCCCAGCATTTT. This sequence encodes CASSEAGTVGDNQPQHF.

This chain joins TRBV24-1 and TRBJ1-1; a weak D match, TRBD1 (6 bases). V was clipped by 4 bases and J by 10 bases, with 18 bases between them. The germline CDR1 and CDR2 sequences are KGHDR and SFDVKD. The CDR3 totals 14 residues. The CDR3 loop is CATSDQGHLLGAFF. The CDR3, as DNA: TGTGCCACCAGTGACCAGGGACACCTCCTTGGAGCTTTCTTT.

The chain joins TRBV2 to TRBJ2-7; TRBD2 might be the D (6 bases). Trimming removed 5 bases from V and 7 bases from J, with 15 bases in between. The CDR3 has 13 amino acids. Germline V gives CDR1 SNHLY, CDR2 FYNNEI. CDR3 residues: CASSRGQRGEQYF. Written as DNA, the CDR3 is TGTGCCAGCAGTAGGGGCCAACGGGGGGAGCAGTACTTC.